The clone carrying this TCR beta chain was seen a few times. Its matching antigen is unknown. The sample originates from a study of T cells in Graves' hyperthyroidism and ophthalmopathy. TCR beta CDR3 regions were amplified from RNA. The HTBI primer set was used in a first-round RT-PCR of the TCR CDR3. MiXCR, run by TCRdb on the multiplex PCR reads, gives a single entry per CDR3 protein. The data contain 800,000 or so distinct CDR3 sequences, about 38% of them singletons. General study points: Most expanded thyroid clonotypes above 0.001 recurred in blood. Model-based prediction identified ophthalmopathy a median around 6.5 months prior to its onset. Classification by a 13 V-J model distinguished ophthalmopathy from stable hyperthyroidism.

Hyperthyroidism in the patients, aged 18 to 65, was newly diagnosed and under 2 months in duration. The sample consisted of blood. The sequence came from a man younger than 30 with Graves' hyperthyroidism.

CDR3 in amino acids: CSASPSSAGLFTEAFF. Written as DNA, the CDR3 is TGCAGTGCTAGTCCTAGTAGCGCGGGGTTGTTCACTGAAGCTTTCTTT. The chain carries TRBV20-1 and TRBJ1-1; the D is unclear. Germline assignment: CDR1 DFQATT and CDR2 SNEGSKA (reference sequence). Trimming stripped 3 bases from V and 4 bases from J, with 21 bases between. The CDR3 sequence is 16 residues long.